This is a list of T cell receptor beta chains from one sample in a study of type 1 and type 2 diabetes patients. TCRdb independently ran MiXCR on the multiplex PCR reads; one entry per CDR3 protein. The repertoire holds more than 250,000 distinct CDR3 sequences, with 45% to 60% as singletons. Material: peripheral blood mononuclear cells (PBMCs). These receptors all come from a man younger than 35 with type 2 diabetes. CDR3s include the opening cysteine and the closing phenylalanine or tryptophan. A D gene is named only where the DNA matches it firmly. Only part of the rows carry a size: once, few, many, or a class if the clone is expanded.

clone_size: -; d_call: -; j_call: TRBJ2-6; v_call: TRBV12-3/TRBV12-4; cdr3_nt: TGTGCCAGCACCCCAAATGTAGGACAGTGGAACTCTGGGGGCAACGTCCTGACTTTC; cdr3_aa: CASTPNVGQWNSGGNVLTF
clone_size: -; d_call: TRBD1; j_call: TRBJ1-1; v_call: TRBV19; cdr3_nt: TGTGCCAGTAGTCCCCAGGGGGGGGAAGCTTTCTTT; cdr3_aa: CASSPQGGEAFF
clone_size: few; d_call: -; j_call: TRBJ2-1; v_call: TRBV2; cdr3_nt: TGTGCCAGCAGCCCCCCGGCGGTTGCGGCCAATGAGCAGTTCTTC; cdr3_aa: CASSPPAVAANEQFF
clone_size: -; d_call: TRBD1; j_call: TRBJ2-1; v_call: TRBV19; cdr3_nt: TGTGCCAGTAGTATCTCAAGGGGGCATGCGAATGAGCAGTTCTTC; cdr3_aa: CASSISRGHANEQFF
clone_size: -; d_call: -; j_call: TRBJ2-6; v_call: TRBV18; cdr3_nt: TGTGCCAGCTCACCACTAGAAAGCTCTGGGGCCAACGTCCTGACTTTC; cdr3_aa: CASSPLESSGANVLTF
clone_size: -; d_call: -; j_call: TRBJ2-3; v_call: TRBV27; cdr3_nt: TGTGCCACCAGTGGGGAAGGGATGGGCACAGATACGCAGTATTTT; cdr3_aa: CATSGEGMGTDTQYF
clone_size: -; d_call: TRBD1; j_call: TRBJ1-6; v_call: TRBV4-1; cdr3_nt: TGCGCCAGCAGCCGACCAGGGGGCGTCTCGAAATCCCCCCCTGGGGTTTCACCCCTCCACTTT; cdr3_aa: CASSRPGGVSKSPPGVSPLHF
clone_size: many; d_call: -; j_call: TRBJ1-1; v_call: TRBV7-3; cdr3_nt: TGTGCCAGCTCCATCTTCATGAACACTGAAGCTTTCTTT; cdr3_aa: CASSIFMNTEAFF
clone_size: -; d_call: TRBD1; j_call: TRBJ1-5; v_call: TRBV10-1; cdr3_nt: TGTGCCGCGCGGGGACAGGAAACAGATACGCAGCATTTT; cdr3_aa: CAARGQETDTQHF
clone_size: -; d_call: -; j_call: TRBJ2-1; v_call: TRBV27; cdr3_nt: TGTGCCAGCAGTTTTGTCGGACTCTCTCCCTACAATGAGCAGTTCTTC; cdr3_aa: CASSFVGLSPYNEQFF
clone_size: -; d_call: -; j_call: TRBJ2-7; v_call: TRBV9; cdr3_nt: TGTGCCAGCAGCGTAGACCCCGTGTCCCCTTACGAGCAGTACTTC; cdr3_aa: CASSVDPVSPYEQYF
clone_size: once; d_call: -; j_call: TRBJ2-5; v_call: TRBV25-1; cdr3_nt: TGTGTCAGCAGGGCCCTTTTTCCCCCCCAAGAGACCCAGTACTTC; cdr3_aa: CVSRALFPPQETQYF
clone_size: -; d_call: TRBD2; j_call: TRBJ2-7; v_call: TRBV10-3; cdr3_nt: TGTGCCATCAGTGACCCCGGACTAGCGGGACGAATCGAGCAGTACTTC; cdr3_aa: CAISDPGLAGRIEQYF
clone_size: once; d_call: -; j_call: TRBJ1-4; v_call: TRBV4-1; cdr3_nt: TGTGCCAGCAGCCACGGAAGGCTGACTAATGAAAAACTGTTTTTT; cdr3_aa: CASSHGRLTNEKLFF
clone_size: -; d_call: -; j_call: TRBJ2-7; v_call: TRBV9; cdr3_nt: TGTGCCAGCAGCGTAGAGAACGAGCAGTACTTC; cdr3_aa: CASSVENEQYF
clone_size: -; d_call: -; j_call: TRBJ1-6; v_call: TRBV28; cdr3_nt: TGTGCCAGTAACACCGGGACCTCTAATTCACCCCTCCACTTT; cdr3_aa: CASNTGTSNSPLHF
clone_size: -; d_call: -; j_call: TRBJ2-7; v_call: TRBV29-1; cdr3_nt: TGCAGCATTGAAGCCGGGGGGCTTCCCTACGAGCAGTACTTC; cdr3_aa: CSIEAGGLPYEQYF
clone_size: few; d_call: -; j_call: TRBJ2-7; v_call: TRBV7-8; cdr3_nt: TGTGCCAGCAGCTCCGGACTAATTTCCTACGAGCAGTACTTC; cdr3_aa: CASSSGLISYEQYF
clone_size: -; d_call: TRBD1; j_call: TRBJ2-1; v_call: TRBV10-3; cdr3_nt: TGTGCCATCAGTCCGGACAGGAACAATGAGCAGTTCTTC; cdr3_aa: CAISPDRNNEQFF
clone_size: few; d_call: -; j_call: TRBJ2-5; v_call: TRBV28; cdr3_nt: TGTGCCAGCAGTTTAGTCAGCCGGGTGGAGGAGACCCAGTACTTC; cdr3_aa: CASSLVSRVEETQYF
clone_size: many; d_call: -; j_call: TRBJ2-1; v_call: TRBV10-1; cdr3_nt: TGCGCCAGCAGTGATAGGCAGGGGCCCTACAATGAGCAGTTCTTC; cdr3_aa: CASSDRQGPYNEQFF
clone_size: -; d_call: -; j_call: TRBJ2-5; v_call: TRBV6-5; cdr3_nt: TGTGCCAGCCCCCGTCAGACCCAGTACTTC; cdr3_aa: CASPRQTQYF
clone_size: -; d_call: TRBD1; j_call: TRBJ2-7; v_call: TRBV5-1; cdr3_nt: TGCGCCAGCAGCTTCCCCTCAACACAGGGGTTTCCCTACGAGCAGTACTTC; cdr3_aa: CASSFPSTQGFPYEQYF
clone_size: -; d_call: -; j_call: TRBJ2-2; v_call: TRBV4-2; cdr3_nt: TGTGCCAGCAGCCAAGATCAAGGGGGAAACACCGGGGAGCTGTTTTTT; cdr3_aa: CASSQDQGGNTGELFF
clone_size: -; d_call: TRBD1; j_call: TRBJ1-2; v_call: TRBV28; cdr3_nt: TGTGCCAGCAGTGCCGGACAGGGGCTTGGCTACACCTTC; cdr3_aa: CASSAGQGLGYTF
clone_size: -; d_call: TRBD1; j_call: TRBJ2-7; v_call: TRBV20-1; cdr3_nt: TGCAGTGCTACGACCTCGACAGGGAATACCTACGAGCAGTACTTC; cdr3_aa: CSATTSTGNTYEQYF
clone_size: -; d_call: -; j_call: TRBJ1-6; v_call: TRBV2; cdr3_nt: TGTGCCAGCAGCGCTGCGACAGCCCGTTCACCCCCCCACTTT; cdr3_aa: CASSAATARSPPHF
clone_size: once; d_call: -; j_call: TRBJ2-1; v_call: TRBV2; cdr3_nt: TGTGCCAGCAGCCTACGACTAGTCTCCTACAATGAGCAGTTCTTC; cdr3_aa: CASSLRLVSYNEQFF
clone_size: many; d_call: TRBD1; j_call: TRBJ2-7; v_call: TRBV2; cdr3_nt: TGTGCCAGCAGGGGGGACAGGGATTCGTTAGGATCCTCCTACGAGCAGTACTTC; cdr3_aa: CASRGDRDSLGSSYEQYF
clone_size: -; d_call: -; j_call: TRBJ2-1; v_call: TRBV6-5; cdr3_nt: TGTGCCAGCAGTACGACCCGACAGAGCTCCTACAATGAGCAGTTCTTC; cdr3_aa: CASSTTRQSSYNEQFF
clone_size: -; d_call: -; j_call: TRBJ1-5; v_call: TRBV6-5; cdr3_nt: TGTGCCAGCTCTACAGGGAACAGCAATCAGCCCCAGCATTTT; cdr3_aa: CASSTGNSNQPQHF
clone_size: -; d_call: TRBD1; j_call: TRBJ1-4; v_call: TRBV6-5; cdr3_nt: TGTGCCAGCAGTCACGGACAGGGAGATGAAAAACTGTTTTTT; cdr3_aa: CASSHGQGDEKLFF
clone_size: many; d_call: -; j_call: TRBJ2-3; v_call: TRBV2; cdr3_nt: TGTGCCAGCAGTGTGGGGGGAGGCAACACAGATACGCAGTATTTT; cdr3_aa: CASSVGGGNTDTQYF
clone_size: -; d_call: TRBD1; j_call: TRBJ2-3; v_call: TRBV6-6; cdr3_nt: TGTGCCAGCAGCTCACGGGACAGGGGGTTCGATACGCAGTATTTT; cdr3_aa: CASSSRDRGFDTQYF
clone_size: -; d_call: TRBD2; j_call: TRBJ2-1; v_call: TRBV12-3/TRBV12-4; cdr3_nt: TGTGCCAGCAGTTTTGTAGCGGGGGAATACAATGAGCAGTTCTTC; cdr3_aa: CASSFVAGEYNEQFF
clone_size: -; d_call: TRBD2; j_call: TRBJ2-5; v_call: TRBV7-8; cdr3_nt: TGTGCCAGCAGCCGCGGGGCTAGCGGGAGGGAGACCCAGTACTTC; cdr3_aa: CASSRGASGRETQYF
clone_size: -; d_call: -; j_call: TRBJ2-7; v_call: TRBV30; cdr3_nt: TGTGCCTGGAGTGCAACCGGGACTGTCTACGAGCAGTACTTC; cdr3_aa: CAWSATGTVYEQYF
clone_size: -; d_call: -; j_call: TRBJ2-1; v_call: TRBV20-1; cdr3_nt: TGCAGTGCTTCAGACAGTATCTACAATGAGCAGTTCTTC; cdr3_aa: CSASDSIYNEQFF
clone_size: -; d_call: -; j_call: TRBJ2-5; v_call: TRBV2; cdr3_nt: TGTGCCAGCAGTGTGGGAGAGAACCAGTACTTC; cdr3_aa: CASSVGENQYF
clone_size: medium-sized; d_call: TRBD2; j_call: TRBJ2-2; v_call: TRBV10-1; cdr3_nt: TGCGCCAGCAGTACTAGCGGGGGGACGAACACCGGGGAGCTGTTTTTT; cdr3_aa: CASSTSGGTNTGELFF
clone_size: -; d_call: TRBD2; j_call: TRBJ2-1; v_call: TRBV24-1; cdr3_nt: TGTGCCACCAGTGATTCGACTAGCGGGAGGTGGAATGAGCAGTTCTTC; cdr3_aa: CATSDSTSGRWNEQFF
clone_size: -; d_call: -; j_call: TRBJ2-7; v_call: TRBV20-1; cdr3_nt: TGCAGTGTCCCAGCGGGACACGACGAGCAGTACTTC; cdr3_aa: CSVPAGHDEQYF
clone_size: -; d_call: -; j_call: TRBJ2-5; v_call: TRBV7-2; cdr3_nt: TGTGCCAGTAGTACAACTCAGGGGAGGTGGAAAGAGACCCAGTACTTC; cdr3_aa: CASSTTQGRWKETQYF
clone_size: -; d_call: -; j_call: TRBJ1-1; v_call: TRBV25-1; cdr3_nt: TGTGCCAGCAGCCCGACGACAGACACTGAAGCTTTCTTT; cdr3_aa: CASSPTTDTEAFF
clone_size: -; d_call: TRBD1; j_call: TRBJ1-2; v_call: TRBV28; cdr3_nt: TGTGCCAGCAGTTTTCAACAGGGGGTCGGCTACACCTTC; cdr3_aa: CASSFQQGVGYTF
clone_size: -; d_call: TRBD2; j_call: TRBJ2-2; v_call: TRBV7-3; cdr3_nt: TGTGCCAGCAGCTTAGGACCAGCGGGAGGGAACACCGGGGAGCTGTTTTTT; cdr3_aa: CASSLGPAGGNTGELFF
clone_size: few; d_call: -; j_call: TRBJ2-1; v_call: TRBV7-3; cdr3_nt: TGTGCCAGCAGCGAAAAGCGGGCCTCCTACAATGAGCAGTTCTTC; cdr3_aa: CASSEKRASYNEQFF
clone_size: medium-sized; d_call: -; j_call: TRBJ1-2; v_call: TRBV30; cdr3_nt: TGTGCCTGGATACACCTCTATGGCTACACCTTC; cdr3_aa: CAWIHLYGYTF
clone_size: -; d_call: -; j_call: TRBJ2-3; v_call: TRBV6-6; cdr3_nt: TGTGCCAGCTCCAATGGGGGTCCCCCAGATACGCAGTATTTT; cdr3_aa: CASSNGGPPDTQYF
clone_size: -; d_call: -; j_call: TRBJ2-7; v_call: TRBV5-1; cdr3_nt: TGCGCCAGCAGCTTGAGGGCCCCTGCGGACGAGCAGTACTTC; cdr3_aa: CASSLRAPADEQYF
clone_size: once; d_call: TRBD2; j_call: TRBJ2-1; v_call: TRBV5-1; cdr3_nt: TGCGCCAGCAGCACGGGGACTAGCGGAGTCTTGGGGGATGAGCAGTTCTTC; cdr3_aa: CASSTGTSGVLGDEQFF
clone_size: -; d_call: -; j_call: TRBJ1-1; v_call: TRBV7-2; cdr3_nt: TGTGCCAGCAGCTTAGCTATAAGGGGCTTGAACACTGAAGCTTTCTTT; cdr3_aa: CASSLAIRGLNTEAFF
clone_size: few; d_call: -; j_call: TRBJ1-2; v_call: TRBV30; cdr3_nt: TGTGCCTGGAATATGGAACTCTCTAACTATGGCTACACCTTC; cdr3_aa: CAWNMELSNYGYTF
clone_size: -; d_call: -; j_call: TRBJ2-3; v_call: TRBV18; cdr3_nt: TGTGCCAGCTCACGGGCAGACACAGATACGCAGTATTTT; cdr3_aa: CASSRADTDTQYF
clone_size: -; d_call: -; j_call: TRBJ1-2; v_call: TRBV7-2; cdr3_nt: TGTGCCAGCAGCTTAGGTTTAGGGAACTATGGCTACACCTTC; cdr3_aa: CASSLGLGNYGYTF